This T cell receptor (beta chain) comes out of a study of early T cells in non-severe SARS-CoV-2 infection. About the study: Sequenced bulk RNA came from whole blood that was unsorted, and chains were unpaired. Broader study findings: Private and CD4 specificities were missed by VDJdb matching, skewed to anti-spike CD8.

As part of library construction, unique molecular identifiers were attached to individual cDNA molecules. In TCRdb, the 5' RACE reads were re-called with MiXCR into one record per CDR3 protein. The sample records about 21,000 distinct CDR3 sequences, about 4.9% being singletons. This clonotype was counted between two and nine times. No antigen is known for it. Material: whole blood. The sequence derives from an adult who was a healthcare worker with PCR-confirmed SARS-CoV-2 infection or an uninfected control (not recorded which).

Here the CDR3 DNA reads TGTGCCAGCAGTGGGGGGTTTGAGTTCTTC. Amino acids: CASSGGFEFF. V is TRBV2 and J is TRBJ2-1, with D perhaps being TRBD1 or TRBD2 (5 bases each). V was pared by 4 bases and J by 14 bases, with 9 bases between. The CDR3 is 10 amino acids. CDR1 and CDR2 from the germline V gene are SNHLY and FYNNEI.